This T cell receptor beta chain was captured by sequencing in a study of shared clonotypes between healthy human individuals. Broader study findings: Since donors were few, the genetic and exposure-history diversity represented was limited.

Germline V gene sequence: CDR1 MGHRA, CDR2 YSYEKL. Trimming removed 1 base at V and 2 bases at J, with 12 bases between. The CDR3 totals 15 residues. Comment on this clone: Antigen specificity is unknown.

Original processing notes: Filtering of immunoSEQ junctional sequences could not match full-length read filtering. Profiling relied on immunoSEQ multiplex PCR, and the TCRdb table lists in-frame clones only, not all of them. That table is the source of V, J and clone size, and D and trimming were worked out from the DNA. The sample includes 2,500,000 or so clones, roughly 92% of them seen just once. The genes are TRBV4-1 and TRBJ2-7; D may match TRBD1 or TRBD2 (5 bases each). Specimen: naive CD4+ T cells from PBMCs. Subset described: CD45RA+ positively selected. This receptor was obtained from a man younger than 30 in good health. Some clones in this sample may be carry-over from other donors' samples. CDR3 DNA: TGCGCCAGCAGCCAAGCCGGGACGTACGCCTACGAGCAGTACTTC. Translated: CASSQAGTYAYEQYF.